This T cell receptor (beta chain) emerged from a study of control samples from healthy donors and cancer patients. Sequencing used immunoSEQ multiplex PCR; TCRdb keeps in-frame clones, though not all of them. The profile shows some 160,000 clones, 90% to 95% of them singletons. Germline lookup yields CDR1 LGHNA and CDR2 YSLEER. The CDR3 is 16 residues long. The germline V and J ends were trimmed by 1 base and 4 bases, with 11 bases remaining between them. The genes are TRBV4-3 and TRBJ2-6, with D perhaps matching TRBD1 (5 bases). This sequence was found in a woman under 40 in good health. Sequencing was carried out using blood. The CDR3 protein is CASSQGGRSGANVLTF. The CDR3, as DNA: TGCGCCAGCAGCCAAGGGGGCAGGTCGGGGGCCAACGTCCTGACTTTC.